This T cell receptor beta chain is drawn from a study of OX40 agonist ivuxolimab in advanced cancers. Study-level information: Dose-escalation cases comprised hepatocellular carcinoma, melanoma, renal cell or head and neck cancer.

TCRdb's table, derived via immunoSEQ multiplex PCR, lists solely in-frame clones and lacks some. The sample contains fewer than 130,000 clones, 89% of which appear only once. On this clone itself: The target antigen is unknown.

Study-level results: Among patients with partial responses at 0.1-3.0 mg/kg, clonal expansion was among the lowest. Nonresponders, in some cases, also had low normalized T-cell clonal expansion. CD8+ T cells (on average) carried more expanded clones than CD4+ T cells.

CDR3 length: 13 residues. Germline assignment: CDR1 SGHRS and CDR2 YFSETQ. V shed 3 bases, J shed 3 bases, and the junction held 1 base outside the gene matches. Source: CD4+ or CD8+ T cells sorted from blood, taken in a trial of the OX40 agonist ivuxolimab. The chain uses TRBV5-1 and TRBJ2-5, with 8 positions matching TRBD2. This sequence was found in an adult with an advanced solid tumor such as melanoma, head and neck, liver or kidney cancer. Here the CDR3 DNA reads TGCGCCAGCAGCTCGGGACTAGAAGAGACCCAGTACTTC. It is translated as CASSSGLEETQYF.